This T cell receptor (beta chain) derives from a study of CD8 T cell repertoires and HIV-1 epitope variants. As concerns this clone: The target antigen is unknown.

The ends lost 8 bases at V and 6 bases at J; junction bases unmatched: 2. The CDR3 spans 12 residues. The germline gives CDR1 WSHSY, CDR2 SAAADI. Clones were read by immunoSEQ multiplex PCR, and TCRdb kept only the in-frame ones, dropping some. The sample lists about 2,600 clones; about two thirds were seen once. The sequencing sample was made of cultured CD8+ T cells derived from PBMCs. The chain carries TRBV10-2 and TRBJ2-2, with 8 nucleotides matching TRBD1. The clonotype originates from a male donor with HIV. Here the CDR3 DNA reads TGCGCCAGCGGACAGGGAGCCGGGGAGCTGTTTTTT. This gives the protein CASGQGAGELFF.